Below, one T cell receptor (beta chain) is given with its context. The antigen remains unidentified. This record belongs to a study of spatial heterogeneity in lung cancer. Study-wide context: Patients with untreated early-stage non-small cell lung cancer, numbering 72, were the donors. A unique TCR and UMI combination showed up more than ten times in raw reads, on average. Points from the study as a whole: Ubiquitous expanded tumor TCRs appeared in blood more at resection than follow-up.

In TCRdb, the 5' RACE reads were re-called with MiXCR into one record per CDR3 protein. This sample carries tens of thousands of distinct CDR3 sequences, 7.5% to 10% of them seen once, and the ten largest clones take roughly 1.9%. The CDR3 length is 16 residues. CDR1 and CDR2 from the germline V gene are SGHRS and YFSETQ. Trimming removed 4 bases from V and 6 bases from J, with 21 bases in between. Described time point: blood at routine non-recurrence follow-up after resection. Whole RNA obtained from tumor, nontumor lung or frozen PBMC underwent sequencing without sorting. Sequencing was performed on PBMCs, taken at follow-up. The chain links TRBV5-1 to TRBJ2-3, with a weak D call TRBD2 (5 bases). The clonotype originates from a female donor with early-stage non-small cell lung cancer. CDR3 region: CASSRAGLGLGDTQYF. CDR3 DNA: TGCGCCAGCAGCCGAGCCGGACTTGGCTTAGGGGATACGCAGTATTTT.